This section outlines one TCR beta chain sequence together with its context. This entry is derived from a study of HIV-infected patients and healthy controls. CDR1 is SGHNT and CDR2 is YYREEE in the germline V gene (reference sequence). The CDR3 totals 12 residues. Trimming removed 3 bases from V and 9 bases from J; junction bases left unmatched: 6. TCRdb re-called the 5' RACE reads with MiXCR, one entry per CDR3 protein. The sample holds approximately 64,000 distinct CDR3 sequences, about 19% seen once. The receptor comes from a human donor in good health. The rearrangement joins TRBV5-4 to TRBJ2-7; 7 bases match TRBD1. Sequenced sample: CD4+ T cells from blood. Here the CDR3 reads CASSSGQQMQYF. As DNA, the CDR3 is TGTGCCAGCAGCTCGGGACAGCAGATGCAGTACTTC.